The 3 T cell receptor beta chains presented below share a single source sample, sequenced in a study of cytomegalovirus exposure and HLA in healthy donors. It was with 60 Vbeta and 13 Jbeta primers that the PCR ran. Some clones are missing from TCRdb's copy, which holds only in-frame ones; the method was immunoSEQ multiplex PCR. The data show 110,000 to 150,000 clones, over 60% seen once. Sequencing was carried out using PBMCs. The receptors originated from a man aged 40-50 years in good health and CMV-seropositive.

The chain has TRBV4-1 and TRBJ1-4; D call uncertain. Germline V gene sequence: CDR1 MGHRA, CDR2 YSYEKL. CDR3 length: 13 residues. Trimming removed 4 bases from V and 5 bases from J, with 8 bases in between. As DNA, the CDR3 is TGCGCCAGCAGCCGCGATTGGAATGAAAAACTGTTTTTT. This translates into CASSRDWNEKLFF.

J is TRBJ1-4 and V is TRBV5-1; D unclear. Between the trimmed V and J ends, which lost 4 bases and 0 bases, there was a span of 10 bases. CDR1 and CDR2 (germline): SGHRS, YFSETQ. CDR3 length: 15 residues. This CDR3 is CASSPTGATNEKLFF. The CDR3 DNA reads TGCGCCAGCAGCCCCACGGGAGCAACTAATGAAAAACTGTTTTTT. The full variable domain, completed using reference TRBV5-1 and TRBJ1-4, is KAGVTQTPRYLIKTRGQQVTLSCSPISGHRSVSWYQQTPGQGLQFLFEYFSETQRNKGNFPGRFSGRQFSNSRSEMNVSTLELGDSALYLCASSPTGATNEKLFFGSGTQLSVL.

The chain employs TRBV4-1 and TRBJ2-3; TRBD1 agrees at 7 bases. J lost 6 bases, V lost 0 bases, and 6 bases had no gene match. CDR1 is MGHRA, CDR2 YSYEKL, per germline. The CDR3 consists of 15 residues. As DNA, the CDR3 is TGCGCCAGCAGCCAAGAAGGGACAGTAGGCGATACGCAGTATTTT. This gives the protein CASSQEGTVGDTQYF.